A selection of T cell receptor beta chains follows, all from one sample in a study of shared clonotypes between healthy human individuals. Assay used: immunoSEQ multiplex PCR; TCRdb lists only in-frame clones, some missing. The sample contains about 1.1 million clones, 70% to 80% of which appear only once. What was sequenced was memory CD4+ T cells from PBMCs. The receptors here all came from a man between 18 and 35 years old in good health. Some clones in this sample may be carry-over from other donors' samples. CDR3s include the opening cysteine and the closing phenylalanine or tryptophan. The D gene is left open where the match is weak. Only some rows state a clone size, as once, few, many or a class for expanded clones.

>TRBD1|.|TRBV5-1|TRBJ2-5
TGCGCCAGCAGCCCGAGACAGGGCGAGACCCAGTACTTC
CASSPRQGETQYF
>TRBD1|.|TRBV5-1|TRBJ2-1
TGCGCCAGCAGCTTGGACAGGGGGGCCTACAATGAGCAGTTCTTC
CASSLDRGAYNEQFF
>.|.|TRBV6-1|TRBJ1-2
TGTGCCAGCAGTGAGATAATCGGACAGCCTCGGGGGGGCTACACCTTC
CASSEIIGQPRGGYTF
>.|few|TRBV5-1|TRBJ1-1
TGCGCCAGCACCTCCGGGGGACCCACTGAAGCTTTCTTT
CASTSGGPTEAFF
>.|.|TRBV5-1|TRBJ1-3
TGCGCCAGCAGCTTGTTGGGGGATTCCTCTGGAAACACCATATATTTT
CASSLLGDSSGNTIYF
>TRBD1|.|TRBV2|TRBJ1-2
TGTGCCAGCAGTGAACGGGACAGGGGGCGAGCTAACTATGGCTACACCTTC
CASSERDRGRANYGYTF
>TRBD1|.|TRBV5-4|TRBJ2-4
TGTGCCAGCAGCAAACAGGGGGCTAAAAACATTCAGTACTTC
CASSKQGAKNIQYF
>.|.|TRBV7-9|TRBJ1-4
TGTGCCAGCAGCTCCGGGGGGTCCCGAAATGAAAAACTGTTTTTT
CASSSGGSRNEKLFF
>.|.|TRBV7-2|TRBJ2-5
TGTGCCAGCAGCTTAGGCAAGGCAGAGACCCAGTACTTC
CASSLGKAETQYF
>.|.|TRBV2|TRBJ1-5
TGTGCCAGCAGTGCCGGGGGGAGCAATCAGCCCCAGCATTTT
CASSAGGSNQPQHF
>TRBD2|few|TRBV9|TRBJ2-3
TGTGCCAGCAAACGCAGCGGGAGGGCCACGGATACGCAGTATTTT
CASKRSGRATDTQYF
>TRBD1|.|TRBV27|TRBJ1-1
TGTGCCAGCAGTTTCCTTACAGGGGGTGAAGCTTTCTTT
CASSFLTGGEAFF
>TRBD1|once|TRBV5-4|TRBJ2-1
TGTGCCAGCAGCTTCCCACAGGGGGCGGGCAATGAGCAGTTCTTC
CASSFPQGAGNEQFF
>.|.|TRBV28|TRBJ1-1
TGTGCCAGCAGTTTAAGGGGGTCCGGTTCAGGGTGGGCTTTCTTT
CASSLRGSGSGWAFF
>TRBD1|.|TRBV6-5|TRBJ2-1
TGTGCCAGCAGGCGACAGGGGAGCTACAATGAGCAGTTCTTC
CASRRQGSYNEQFF
>.|.|TRBV7-3|TRBJ2-2
TGTGCCAGCAGCTACTCCGGAGGCGCCGGGGAGCTGTTTTTT
CASSYSGGAGELFF
>.|.|TRBV28|TRBJ1-4
TGTGCCAGCAGTTCACCCCACGGGGTAAGGGAAAAACTGTTTTTT
CASSSPHGVREKLFF
>.|few|TRBV29-1|TRBJ2-2
TGCAGCGTTGGCGGGACAAGAGGGGGTAGCGGGGAGCTGTTTTTT
CSVGGTRGGSGELFF
>TRBD2|.|TRBV6-1|TRBJ2-7
TGTGCCAGCAGTGAAGCTCCCCAGCGGGGCTCCTACGAGCAGTACTTC
CASSEAPQRGSYEQYF
>.|.|TRBV11-2|TRBJ2-2
TGTGCCAGCAGCTTAGGCGGGGCCGGGGAGCTGTTTTTT
CASSLGGAGELFF
>TRBD2|many|TRBV27|TRBJ2-1
TGTGCCAGCAGTTTACAGGCTAGCGGGCCCAATGAGCAGTTCTTC
CASSLQASGPNEQFF
>.|few|TRBV4-1|TRBJ1-4
TGCGCCAGCAGCCGAAGCGGGACATTGGAAAAACTGTTTTTT
CASSRSGTLEKLFF
>.|.|TRBV2|TRBJ2-2
TGTGCCAGCCTTCGACTAAAACACACCGGGGAGCTGTTTTTT
CASLRLKHTGELFF
>.|.|TRBV7-2|TRBJ1-4
TGTGCCAGCAGCTTGGAGAGGGAAAAACTGTTTTTT
CASSLEREKLFF
>TRBD1|few|TRBV6-6|TRBJ1-6
TGTGCCAGCAGCAGGACAGGGGAAAATTCACCCCTCCACTTT
CASSRTGENSPLHF
>.|.|TRBV18|TRBJ2-7
TGTGCCAGCTCGAATAACCCGCCAGGACCCTACGAGCAGTACTTC
CASSNNPPGPYEQYF
>.|.|TRBV5-1|TRBJ2-1
TGCGCCAGCACCCTGGCCGGCGTGCGAACCTACAATGAGCAGTTCTTC
CASTLAGVRTYNEQFF
>TRBD2|few|TRBV4-3|TRBJ2-2
TGCGCCAGCAGCCCTCGGGGTCCGCGGGAGACGTCCGGGGAGCTGTTTTTT
CASSPRGPRETSGELFF
>TRBD2|.|TRBV27|TRBJ2-3
TGTGCCAGCAGCCCCCGGCTAGCGGCTACAGATACGCAGTATTTT
CASSPRLAATDTQYF
>.|.|TRBV11-2|TRBJ2-2
TGTGCCAGCAGCTTCGACACCGGGGAGCTGTTTTTT
CASSFDTGELFF
>TRBD2|.|TRBV10-3|TRBJ2-2
TGTGCCATCAGGGATAGCGGGAGGGATAACACCGGGGAGCTGTTTTTT
CAIRDSGRDNTGELFF
>TRBD2|.|TRBV6-6|TRBJ2-5
TGTGCCAGCAGCCCCGGGACTAGGGGTCTCCAGTACTTC
CASSPGTRGLQYF
>.|.|TRBV5-8|TRBJ1-1
TGTGCCCTACAGAGGGTTTCGGACACTGAAGCTTTCTTT
CALQRVSDTEAFF
>.|.|TRBV7-9|TRBJ1-5
TGTGCCAGCTCCCCTGGGGGCGGCAATCAGCCCCAGCATTTT
CASSPGGGNQPQHF
>TRBD2|.|TRBV5-1|TRBJ2-1
TGCGCCAGCAGCATACTTAGCGGGATAGCCGAGCAGTTCTTC
CASSILSGIAEQFF
>TRBD1|.|TRBV14|TRBJ2-5
TGTGCCAGCAGCCGGGACAGGGGGATCAGGGAGACCCAGTACTTC
CASSRDRGIRETQYF
>TRBD1|once|TRBV7-3|TRBJ2-2
TGTGCCAGCAGCTTAGCAGGGGGCCAAGCCGGGGAGCTGTTTTTT
CASSLAGGQAGELFF
>TRBD2|.|TRBV7-9|TRBJ2-7
TGTGCCAGCAGCTCACGGGAGCGGGAGGGCCGCTACGAGCAGTACTTC
CASSSREREGRYEQYF
>.|.|TRBV11-2|TRBJ2-1
TGTGCCAGCAGCTTAGACCAGGGTAACAATGAGCAGTTCTTC
CASSLDQGNNEQFF
>TRBD1|.|TRBV18|TRBJ2-7
TGTGCCAGCTCCAGACAGGGGGAAAACGAGCAGTACTTC
CASSRQGENEQYF
>.|.|TRBV28|TRBJ2-2
TGTGCCAGCAGTTTTGGGGGAGCCAACACCGGGGAGCTGTTTTTT
CASSFGGANTGELFF
>TRBD2|.|TRBV7-9|TRBJ2-3
TGTGCCAGCAGCCGCGGGACTACCACCGGCACAGATACGCAGTATTTT
CASSRGTTTGTDTQYF
>.|once|TRBV5-1|TRBJ2-2
TGCGCCAGCAGCTTGCTGAGCATCGGGACGACCGGGGAGCTGTTTTTT
CASSLLSIGTTGELFF
>.|many|TRBV7-3|TRBJ2-3
TGTGCCAGCAGTCATAATCCGGGGGATACGCAGTATTTT
CASSHNPGDTQYF